This T cell receptor (beta chain) derives from a study of T cell clonality in common variable immunodeficiency. TCRdb keeps only in-frame clones here, not all; method: immunoSEQ multiplex PCR. The sample holds about 30,000 clones, and no clone turns up only once. The CDR3 is 14 amino acids. Per the germline V gene, CDR1 is GTSNPN and CDR2 is SVGIG (reference sequence). In its sample, this clone was seen a few times. Its antigen remains unidentified. The read stops 3 residues short of the end of the CDR3; the missing end is completed from the germline J gene. Notes on the study in general: CVID subjects shared fewer TCRbeta clones than healthy controls did. In common variable immunodeficiency, TCR beta chains reportedly carried fewer deletions and N-nucleotide insertions.

The chain employs TRBV30 and TRBJ2-7, with D possibly TRBD1 on 5 matching bases. Sequencing input: peripheral blood mononuclear cells. This receptor was taken from a human donor with common variable immunodeficiency. CDR3 protein: CSLTPIEDSYEQYF. The part of the CDR3 DNA that was read is TGTTCCTTGACCCCTATCGAAGACAGCTACGAG.